The sample holds a few counts of the clone carrying this T cell receptor (beta chain). This may stem from a read error, because a much larger clone lies one nucleotide away. The source of the sample is a study of T cell repertoires in cytomegalovirus infection. MiXCR, applied by TCRdb to the reads, yields one record per CDR3 protein. Of roughly 230,000 distinct CDR3 sequences listed, 15% to 20% are singletons. Germline V gene data show CDR1 as SGHTA and CDR2 as FQGNSA. The CDR3 consists of 14 residues. Between the trimmed V and J ends, which lost 3 bases and 6 bases, there was a span of 12 bases. Sample: CD8+ T cells from PBMCs. This TCR came from a human donor in good health (CMV status not recorded). Some clones in this sample may be carry-over from other donors' samples. V usage is TRBV7-2 and J usage is TRBJ2-1; a possible D gene is TRBD2 (5 bases). CDR3 sequence: CASSLSASRNEQFF. The CDR3, as DNA: TGTGCCAGCAGCTTGTCGGCTAGCCGCAATGAGCAGTTCTTC.